This TCR beta chain stems from a study of molecular identifiers for immune sequencing clone quantification. Turning to the study itself: Five portions were made in replicates from RNA of around 20,000 or 100,000 naive CD8 cells, and four underwent sequencing.

Ten or more counts support this clonotype. The junction had 8 bases not matched to a gene; V was cut back by 6 bases and J by 4 bases. CDR3 length: 15 amino acids. One entry per CDR3 protein results from TCRdb running MiXCR on the PCR reads. The sample holds hundreds of thousands of distinct CDR3 sequences, about 25% seen once. Sequencing used naive CD8+ T cells from blood, with Jurkat cell RNA spiked in. As for subset: FACS-sorted CD8+CD4-CCR7+CD45RA+ naive T cells. The rearrangement links TRBV12-3 or TRBV12-4 to TRBJ2-3; 9 bases agree with TRBD2. This receptor was obtained from a human donor in good health. Some libraries in this study had Jurkat cell RNA spiked in. CDR3 in amino acids: CASSQSGGLPDTQYF. CDR3 sequence (DNA): TGTGCCAGCAGCCAAAGCGGGGGGTTACCAGATACGCAGTATTTT.